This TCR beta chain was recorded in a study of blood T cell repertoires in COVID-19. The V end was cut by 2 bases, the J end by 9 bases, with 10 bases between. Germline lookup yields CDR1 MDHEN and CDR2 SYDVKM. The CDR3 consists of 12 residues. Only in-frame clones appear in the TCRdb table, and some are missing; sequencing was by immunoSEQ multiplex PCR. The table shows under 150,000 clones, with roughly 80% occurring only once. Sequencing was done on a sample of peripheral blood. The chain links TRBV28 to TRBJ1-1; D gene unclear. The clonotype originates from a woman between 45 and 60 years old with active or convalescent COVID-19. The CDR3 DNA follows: TGTGCCAGCAGTTTAAACACACGTCAAGCTTTCTTT. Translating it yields CASSLNTRQAFF.